This TCR beta chain was identified in a study of blood T cell repertoires in COVID-19. Overall study: Some COVID-19 samples were acute and others convalescent; all came from the United States, Italy and Spain. T cells, B-cell-depleted T cells, or PBMCs provided the cDNA or gDNA that served as material.

Method: immunoSEQ multiplex PCR; TCRdb's copy keeps in-frame clones and lacks some. The sample holds 400,000 to 500,000 clones, about 88% seen once. CDR1 MNHEY and CDR2 SMNVEV come from the germline V gene (reference sequence). Trimming took 2 bases from V and 9 from J, leaving 14 bases between them. The CDR3 runs to 14 residues. Everyone who took part was roughly 18 to 89 years old, and they came from 24 US areas. Up to 2 weeks before entering the study, exposed participants had met a COVID-19 case. The chain uses TRBV27 and TRBJ2-1, with a possible D match to TRBD2 (5 bases). Sequencing input: PBMCs or T cells enriched from blood (not recorded which). This sequence was found in a woman between 18 and 29 years old who had been exposed to COVID-19. The chain's CDR3 is CASSLRRPPREQFF. The CDR3 nucleotides read TGTGCCAGCAGTTTACGGAGGCCGCCCCGTGAGCAGTTCTTC.